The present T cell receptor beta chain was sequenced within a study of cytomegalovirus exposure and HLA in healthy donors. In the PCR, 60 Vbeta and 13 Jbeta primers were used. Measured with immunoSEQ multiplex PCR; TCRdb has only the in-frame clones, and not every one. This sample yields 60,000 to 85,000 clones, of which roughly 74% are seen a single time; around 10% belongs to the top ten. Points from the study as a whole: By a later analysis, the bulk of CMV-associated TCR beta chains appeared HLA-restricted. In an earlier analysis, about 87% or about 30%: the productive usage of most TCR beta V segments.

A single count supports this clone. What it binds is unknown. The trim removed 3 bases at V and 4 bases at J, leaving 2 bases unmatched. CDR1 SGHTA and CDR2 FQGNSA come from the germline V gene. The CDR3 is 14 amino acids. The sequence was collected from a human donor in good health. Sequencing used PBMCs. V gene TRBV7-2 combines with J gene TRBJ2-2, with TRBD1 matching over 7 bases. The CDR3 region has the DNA TGTGCCAGCAGCTTGAGGGGGCCCACCGGGGAGCTGTTTTTT. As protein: CASSLRGPTGELFF.